This T cell receptor (beta chain) was captured by sequencing in a study of CD8+CD57+ T cells in acquired aplastic anemia. Background on the study: Sorted CD4+ and CD8+ cells yielded 2.5 to 3.5 ug of DNA on average. Study results and caveats: Researchers report that twenty-nine CD8+ CDR3 sequences appeared in both patients and controls. Patients and healthy controls showed no significant CD8+ Simpson's diversity difference.

CD8+CD57+ cell expansion had been shown by flow cytometry in patients chosen for sequencing. Patients were untreated when blood was sampled. The germline V gene encodes CDR1 SGHNT and CDR2 YYREEE (reference sequence). The CDR3 has 16 residues. Trimming took 0 bases from V and 3 from J; bases not matched to a gene: 9. Both TCR beta VDJ combination and CDR3 sequence profiling were carried out. Genomic DNA was the template for this profiling. TCRdb re-analysed the reads in MiXCR, keeping a single row per CDR3 protein. The sample holds over 250,000 distinct CDR3 sequences, 56% seen once. This clonotype was counted at least ten times. Its antigen is not identified.

The rearrangement links TRBV5-4 to TRBJ2-7, with 7 positions matching TRBD2. What was sequenced was sorted CD4+, CD8+, or CD8+CD57+ T cells (not recorded which) from PBMCs. The clonotype was recovered from a human donor with aplastic anemia. Written as DNA, the CDR3 is TGTGCCAGCAGCTTGGAAGCGGGCGGGGGTTTCTACGAGCAGTACTTC. Amino acid sequence: CASSLEAGGGFYEQYF.